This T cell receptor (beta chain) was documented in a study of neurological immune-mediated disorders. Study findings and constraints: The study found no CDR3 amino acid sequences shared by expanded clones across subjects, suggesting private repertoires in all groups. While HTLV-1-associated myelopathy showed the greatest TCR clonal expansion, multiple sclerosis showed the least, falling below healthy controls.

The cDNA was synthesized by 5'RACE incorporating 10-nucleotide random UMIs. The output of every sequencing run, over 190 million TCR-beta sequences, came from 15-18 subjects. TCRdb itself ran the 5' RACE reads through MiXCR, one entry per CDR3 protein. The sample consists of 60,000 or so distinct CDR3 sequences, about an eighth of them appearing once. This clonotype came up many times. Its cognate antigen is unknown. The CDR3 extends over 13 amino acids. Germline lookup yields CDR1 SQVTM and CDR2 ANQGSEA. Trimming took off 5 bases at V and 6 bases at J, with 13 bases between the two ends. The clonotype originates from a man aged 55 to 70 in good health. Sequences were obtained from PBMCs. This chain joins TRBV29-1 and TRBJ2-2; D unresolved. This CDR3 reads CSVMPSGAGELFF. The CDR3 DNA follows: TGCAGCGTTATGCCCTCGGGCGCCGGGGAGCTGTTTTTT.